The 27 T cell receptor beta chains listed next were all sequenced from one sample in a study of high-grade serous ovarian cancer treatment subgroups. Repertoires were generated with immunoSEQ multiplex PCR, while TCRdb's copy carries only in-frame clones and drops some. The sample lists more than 8,000 clones, 68% occurring once. Tumor samples were taken before definitive surgery or chemotherapy. The sample was tumor tissue. The receptors shown here come from a human donor with high-grade serous ovarian cancer.

The chain is built from TRBV7-3 and TRBJ1-2, with D possibly TRBD1 on 5 matching bases. This CDR3 has 12 amino acids. Between the trimmed V and J ends, which lost 1 base and 9 bases, there was a span of 9 bases. Germline CDR1 SGHTA, CDR2 FQGTGA. The CDR3 DNA sequence: TGTGCCAGCAGCTTAATGGGACTTAGCTACACCTTC. This sequence encodes CASSLMGLSYTF.

The chain couples TRBV19 to TRBJ1-5, with a possible D match to TRBD1 (6 bases). Per the germline V gene, CDR1 is LNHDA and CDR2 is SQIVND (reference sequence). Trimming shortened V by 7 bases and J by 2 bases, and 15 bases separated the two germline ends. The CDR3 runs 15 residues. CDR3 DNA: TGTGCCAGTACTGGGGGGCGGACGGGCAATCAGCCCCAGCATTTT. Protein: CASTGGRTGNQPQHF.

The chain joins TRBV9 to TRBJ2-7; D might be TRBD1 or TRBD2, each matching 7 bases. Germline loops: CDR1 SGDLS, CDR2 YYNGEE. V was trimmed by 0 bases and J by 6 bases, leaving 16 bases between them. The CDR3 has 15 residues. CDR3 nucleotides: TGTGCCAGCAGCGTAGGACAGGGAGGGGGGTCCGAGCAGTACTTC. The encoded protein is CASSVGQGGGSEQYF.

The chain has TRBV5-1 and TRBJ2-5; TRBD1 aligns across 8 bases. The CDR3 sequence is 14 residues long. CDR1 SGHRS and CDR2 YFSETQ come from the germline V gene. V was clipped by 2 bases and J by 3 bases; unmatched bases: 3. CDR3 protein: CASSFQGAEETQYF. The CDR3 coding sequence is TGCGCCAGCAGCTTCCAGGGGGCCGAAGAGACCCAGTACTTC.

The rearrangement joins TRBV11-3 to TRBJ2-3, with 10 bases identical to TRBD1. Trimming at V came to 1 base and at J to 6 bases, leaving 10 bases not matched to a gene. Germline assignment: CDR1 SGHNT and CDR2 YENEEA. The CDR3 spans 17 residues. This CDR3 reads CASSLVGRGTGEDTQYF. The CDR3, as DNA: TGTGCCAGCAGCTTAGTTGGCCGTGGGACAGGGGAGGATACGCAGTATTTT.

This clone was found once. The chain joins TRBV6-5 to TRBJ1-4, with 7 positions matching TRBD1. This CDR3 region has 15 residues. V was pared by 0 bases and J by 3 bases, with 1 base of the junction left unmatched. Germline V lookup: CDR1 MNHEY, CDR2 SVGAGI. In DNA form, the CDR3 reads TGTGCCAGCAGTTACTCGGGACAGTCTAATGAAAAACTGTTTTTT. The encoded protein is CASSYSGQSNEKLFF.

The gene calls are TRBV28 and TRBJ2-7, with D maybe TRBD1 (6 bases). Trimming pared 5 bases from V and 2 bases from J, leaving 13 bases between. Germline loops: CDR1 MDHEN, CDR2 SYDVKM. The CDR3 has 14 residues. The CDR3 loop reads CASSPRQATYEQYF. CDR3 nucleotides: TGTGCCAGCAGTCCAAGACAGGCCACCTACGAGCAGTACTTC. Combining the CDR3 with reference TRBV28 and TRBJ2-7 gives the whole variable domain DVKVTQSSRYLVKRTGEKVFLECVQDMDHENMFWYRQDPGLGLRLIYFSYDVKMKEKGDIPEGYSVSREKKERFSLILESASTNQTSMYLCASSPRQATYEQYFGPGTRLTVT.

This clone was counted only a few times. This CDR3 is CASSFTGPAYEQYF. For the CDR3, the DNA is TGTGCCAGCAGCTTTACAGGGCCAGCCTACGAGCAGTACTTC. This chain joins TRBV7-9 and TRBJ2-7; possible D gene TRBD1, 6 bases. In germline, CDR1 is SEHNR, CDR2 FQNEAQ (reference sequence). CDR3 size: 14 residues. V was shortened by 3 bases and J by 2 bases, with 11 bases between the two germline ends.

This chain connects TRBV4-2 to TRBJ2-5; D perhaps matches TRBD2 (6 bases). V was pared by 0 bases and J by 5 bases, with 7 bases between. The CDR3 extends over 13 amino acids. CDR1 LGHNA and CDR2 YNFKEQ come from the germline V gene. In DNA form, the CDR3 reads TGTGCCAGCAGCCAAGATCGGGAGGAGACCCAGTACTTC. As protein: CASSQDREETQYF.

The chain employs TRBV5-1 and TRBJ1-2; TRBD1 might be the D (6 bases). CDR1 and CDR2 (germline): SGHRS, YFSETQ. Trimming left V 4 bases short and J 7 bases short, with 23 bases between. CDR3 length: 16 residues. The CDR3 loop reads CASSRDPTGSPVGYTF. CDR3 nucleotide sequence: TGCGCCAGCAGCAGGGACCCAACAGGGAGCCCAGTTGGCTACACCTTC.

The V and J genes are TRBV9 and TRBJ1-2; D perhaps matches TRBD1 (5 bases). V gave up 4 bases and J gave up 2 bases, with 12 bases separating them. Germline-derived CDR1 and CDR2 are SGDLS and YYNGEE. The length of the CDR3 is 14 residues. The CDR3 bases are TGTGCCAGCAGCTCCGGGACGGTCAACTATGGCTACACCTTC. It encodes CASSSGTVNYGYTF.

This clone is categorized as medium-sized. The rearrangement uses TRBV4-3 and TRBJ1-2; 9 bases are shared with TRBD1. The trim removed 4 bases at V and 7 bases at J, leaving 13 bases unmatched. CDR1 is LGHNA, CDR2 YSLEER, per germline. The CDR3 has 16 residues. CDR3 loop: CASSRLKGQGWGGYTF. In DNA, the CDR3 is TGCGCCAGCAGCCGGCTTAAGGGACAGGGTTGGGGTGGCTACACCTTC.

The V gene is TRBV5-1, the J gene TRBJ1-1, with D hard to call. The ends were cut back, 5 bases at V and 1 base at J, with 15 bases in the middle. This CDR3 region has 15 residues. Germline lookup yields CDR1 SGHRS and CDR2 YFSETQ. The CDR3 DNA is TGCGCCAGCAGGAAGATCCGGAGAGGGAACACTGAAGCTTTCTTT. Translated, it gives CASRKIRRGNTEAFF.

The rearrangement joins TRBV7-9 to TRBJ1-1; D might be TRBD1 (6 bases). Per the germline V gene, CDR1 is SEHNR and CDR2 is FQNEAQ (reference sequence). The CDR3 is made up of 13 amino acids. The ends were cut back, 7 bases at V and 1 base at J, with 10 bases in the middle. In DNA, the CDR3 is TGTGCCAGCAATCCACAGGGGAACACTGAAGCTTTCTTT. This encodes CASNPQGNTEAFF.

This clone was counted once. The rearrangement uses TRBV7-3 and TRBJ2-1; no reliable D call. CDR1 SGHTA and CDR2 FQGTGA come from the germline V gene. The V and J ends lost 1 base and 10 bases respectively, with 11 bases between them. The CDR3 is 13 amino acids. The DNA of the CDR3 is TGTGCCAGCAGCTTAATAATGAACGGGGAGCAGTTCTTC. Amino acid sequence: CASSLIMNGEQFF. The full variable domain, in which reference TRBV7-3 and TRBJ2-1 provide the parts outside the CDR3, is GAGVSQTPSNKVTEKGKYVELRCDPISGHTALYWYRQSLGQGPEFLIYFQGTGAADDSGLPNDRFFAVRPEGSVSTLKIQRTERGDSAVYLCASSLIMNGEQFFGPGTRLTVL.

The chain carries TRBV28 and TRBJ2-3; D possibly corresponds to TRBD2 (5 bases). The germline V and J ends were trimmed by 3 bases and 1 base, with 11 bases remaining between them. The CDR3 spans 15 residues. The V gene's germline CDR1 is MDHEN and CDR2 SYDVKM. CDR3 protein: CASSFKWERTDTQYF. The DNA of the CDR3 is TGTGCCAGCAGTTTTAAGTGGGAGCGCACAGATACGCAGTATTTT.

V gene TRBV13 combines with J gene TRBJ1-4; possibly TRBD1 for D (5 bases). V was trimmed by 5 bases and J by 10 bases, leaving 20 bases between them. Germline-derived CDR1 and CDR2 are PRHDT and FYEKMQ (reference sequence). This CDR3 has 15 amino acids. CDR3 DNA sequence: TGTGCCAGCAGCCAACGACAGACCCAGAGGGGAAAACTGTTTTTT. Protein sequence: CASSQRQTQRGKLFF.

This sequence joins TRBV28 and TRBJ2-1; 7 bases fit TRBD1. The CDR3 runs 12 residues. The junction had 5 bases not matched to a gene; V was cut back by 5 bases and J by 10 bases. CDR1 is MDHEN, CDR2 SYDVKM, per germline. The CDR3 DNA reads as TGTGCCAGCAGTGCACAGGGGCGGGAGCAGTTCTTC. Protein sequence: CASSAQGREQFF.

The rearrangement joins TRBV29-1 to TRBJ2-3; 10 nucleotides line up with TRBD2. The CDR3 length is 15 residues. The V gene end was trimmed by 1 base and the J gene end by 4 bases; junction bases not matched to a gene: 5. Germline lookup yields CDR1 SQVTM and CDR2 ANQGSEA. The chain's CDR3 is CSVEVPSGSPDTQYF. The CDR3, as DNA: TGCAGCGTTGAAGTGCCTAGCGGGAGCCCAGATACGCAGTATTTT.

The V and J genes are TRBV4-3 and TRBJ1-2, with D maybe TRBD1 (6 bases). CDR1 and CDR2 (germline): LGHNA, YSLEER. Trimming removed 0 bases at V and 3 bases at J, with 11 bases between. The CDR3 sequence is 15 residues long. CDR3 coding DNA: TGCGCCAGCAGCCAAGACCCTAGGGGGGACTATGGCTACACCTTC. Its translation: CASSQDPRGDYGYTF.

This clone was detected only a few times. This chain joins TRBV7-9 and TRBJ2-2, with no clear D. With 5 bases removed from V and 4 bases from J, the gap between germline ends came to 5 bases. This CDR3 comprises 12 residues. Germline-derived CDR1 and CDR2 are SEHNR and FQNEAQ (reference sequence). This CDR3 reads CASSPTTGELFF. CDR3 coding DNA: TGTGCCAGCAGCCCAACCACCGGGGAGCTGTTTTTT.

This clone has only a few counts. This rearrangement joins TRBV7-2 to TRBJ2-7, with 7 bases that match TRBD1. The CDR3 contains 14 residues. J was trimmed by 3 bases and V by 6 bases; bases with no gene match: 8. Germline V gives CDR1 SGHTA, CDR2 FQGNSA. In nucleotides, the CDR3 is TGTGCCAGCAGATCACAGGGGTCTCGCTACGAGCAGTACTTC. Protein product: CASRSQGSRYEQYF.

The V and J genes are TRBV11-2 and TRBJ2-5, with 7 bases lining up with TRBD2. The DNA end favors TRBJ2-7, so the J call may be wrong. Germline values: CDR1 SGHAT, CDR2 FQNNGV. The CDR3 consists of 12 residues. In nucleotides, the CDR3 is TGTGCCAGCGGACGGGGGGCCTACGAGCAGTACTTC. This codes for CASGRGAYEQYF.

The chain links TRBV14 to TRBJ1-2; 7 nucleotides align to TRBD1. In germline, CDR1 is SGHDN, CDR2 FVKESK. The CDR3 sequence is 14 residues long. V dropped 4 bases and J dropped 5; count of bases not matched to a gene: 7. This chain's CDR3 is CASSPQGDPYGYTF. Here the CDR3 DNA reads TGTGCCAGCAGCCCCCAGGGGGACCCTTATGGCTACACCTTC.

The chain is built from TRBV4-3 and TRBJ1-1; D perhaps matches TRBD1 (5 bases). From germline, CDR1 is LGHNA and CDR2 YSLEER. Trimming took 1 base from V and 0 from J, leaving 18 bases between them. CDR3 size: 18 residues. The CDR3 DNA reads as TGCGCCAGCAGCCAAGGGGGCCTTCTTCCCCCAATGAACACTGAAGCTTTCTTT. Translation: CASSQGGLLPPMNTEAFF.

A few counts support this clone. The chain joins TRBV27 to TRBJ2-7; TRBD1 aligns across 8 bases. With V trimmed by 6 bases and J by 2 bases, 6 bases remained unmatched. CDR1 MNHEY and CDR2 SMNVEV come from the germline V gene (reference sequence). The CDR3 is 14 residues long. CDR3 in amino acids: CASREGTGPYEQYF. The DNA for the CDR3 is TGTGCCAGCAGGGAGGGGACAGGACCCTACGAGCAGTACTTC.

J is TRBJ2-6 and V is TRBV6-6; D is ambiguous. The CDR3 loop spans 15 amino acids. CDR1 is MNHNY, CDR2 SVGAGI, per germline (reference sequence). Trimming cost V 5 bases and J 4 bases, with 12 bases left between them. The CDR3 region is CASSVRPAGANVLTF. DNA of the CDR3: TGTGCCAGCAGTGTAAGACCCGCCGGGGCCAACGTCCTGACTTTC.